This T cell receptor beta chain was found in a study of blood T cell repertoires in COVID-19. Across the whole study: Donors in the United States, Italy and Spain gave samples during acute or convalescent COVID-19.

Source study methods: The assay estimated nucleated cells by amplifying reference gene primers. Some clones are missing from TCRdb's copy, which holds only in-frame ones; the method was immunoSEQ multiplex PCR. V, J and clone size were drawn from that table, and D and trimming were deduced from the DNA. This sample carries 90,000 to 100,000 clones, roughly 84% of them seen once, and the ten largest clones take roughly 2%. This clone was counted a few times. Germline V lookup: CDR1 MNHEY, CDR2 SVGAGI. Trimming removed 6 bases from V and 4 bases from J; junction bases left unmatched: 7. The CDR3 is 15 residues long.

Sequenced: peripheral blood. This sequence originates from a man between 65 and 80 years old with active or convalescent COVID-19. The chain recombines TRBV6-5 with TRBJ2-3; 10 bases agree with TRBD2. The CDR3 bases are TGTGCCAGCAGGAAAGCGGGGGGGCCATCAGATACGCAGTATTTT. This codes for CASRKAGGPSDTQYF.